This T cell receptor (beta chain) was retrieved from a study of identical twins. The CDR3 has 12 amino acids. The V end was cut by 8 bases, the J end by 0 bases, with 8 bases between. Germline V lookup: CDR1 MDHEN, CDR2 SYDVKM. TCRdb reprocessed the 5' RACE reads via MiXCR and lists one record per CDR3 protein. The sample lists around 570,000 distinct CDR3 sequences, more than 9% occurring once. The same data also went into a second study, on yellow fever vaccine responses in identical twins.

This chain connects TRBV28 to TRBJ2-7; D gene unclear. Specimen: PBMCs. The source of this sequence is a young woman in good health. The CDR3 sequence is CASQASSYEQYF. DNA of the CDR3: TGTGCCAGCCAGGCGAGCTCCTACGAGCAGTACTTC.